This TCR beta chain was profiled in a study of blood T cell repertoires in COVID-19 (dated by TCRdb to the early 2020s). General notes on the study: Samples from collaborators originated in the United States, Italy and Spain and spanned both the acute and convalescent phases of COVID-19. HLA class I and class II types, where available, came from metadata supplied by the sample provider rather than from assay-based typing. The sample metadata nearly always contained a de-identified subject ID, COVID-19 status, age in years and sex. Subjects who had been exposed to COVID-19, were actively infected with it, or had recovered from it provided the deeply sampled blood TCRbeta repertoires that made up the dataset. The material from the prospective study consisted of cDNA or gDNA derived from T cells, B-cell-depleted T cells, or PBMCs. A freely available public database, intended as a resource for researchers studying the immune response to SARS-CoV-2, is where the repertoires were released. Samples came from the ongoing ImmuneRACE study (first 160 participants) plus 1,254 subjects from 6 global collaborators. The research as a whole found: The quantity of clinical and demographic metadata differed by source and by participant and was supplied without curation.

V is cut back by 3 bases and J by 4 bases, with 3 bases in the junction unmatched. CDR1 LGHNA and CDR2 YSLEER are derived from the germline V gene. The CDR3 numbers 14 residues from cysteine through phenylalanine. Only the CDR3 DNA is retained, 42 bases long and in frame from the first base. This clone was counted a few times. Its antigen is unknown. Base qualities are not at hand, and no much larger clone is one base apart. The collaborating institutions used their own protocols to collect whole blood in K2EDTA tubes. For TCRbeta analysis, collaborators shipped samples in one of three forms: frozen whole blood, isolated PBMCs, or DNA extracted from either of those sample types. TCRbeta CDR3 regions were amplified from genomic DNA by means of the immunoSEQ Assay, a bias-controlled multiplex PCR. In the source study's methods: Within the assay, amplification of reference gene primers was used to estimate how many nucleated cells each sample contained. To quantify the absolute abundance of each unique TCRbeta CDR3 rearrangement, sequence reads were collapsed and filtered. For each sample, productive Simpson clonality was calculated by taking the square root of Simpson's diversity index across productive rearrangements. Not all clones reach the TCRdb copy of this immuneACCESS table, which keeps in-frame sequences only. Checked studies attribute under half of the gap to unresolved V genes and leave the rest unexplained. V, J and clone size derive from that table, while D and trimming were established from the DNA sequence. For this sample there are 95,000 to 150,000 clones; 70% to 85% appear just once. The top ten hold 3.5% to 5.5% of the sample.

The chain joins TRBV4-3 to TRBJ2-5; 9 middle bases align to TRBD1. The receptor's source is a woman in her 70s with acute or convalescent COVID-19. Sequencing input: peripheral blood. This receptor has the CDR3 CASSQGQGRETQYF. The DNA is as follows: TGCGCCAGCAGCCAGGGACAGGGCCGAGAGACCCAGTACTTC.